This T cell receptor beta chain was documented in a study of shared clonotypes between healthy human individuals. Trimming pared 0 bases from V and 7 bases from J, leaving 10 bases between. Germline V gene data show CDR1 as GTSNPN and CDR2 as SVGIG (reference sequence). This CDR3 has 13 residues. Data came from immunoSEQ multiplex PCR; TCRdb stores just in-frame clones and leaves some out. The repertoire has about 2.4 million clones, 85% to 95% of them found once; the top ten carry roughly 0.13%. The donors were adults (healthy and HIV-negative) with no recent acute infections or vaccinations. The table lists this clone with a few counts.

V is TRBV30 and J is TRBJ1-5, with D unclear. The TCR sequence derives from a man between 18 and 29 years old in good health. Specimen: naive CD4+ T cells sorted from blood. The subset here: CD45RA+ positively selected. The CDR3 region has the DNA TGTGCCTGGAGTGTACTACAGTACCAGCCCCAGCATTTT. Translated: CAWSVLQYQPQHF. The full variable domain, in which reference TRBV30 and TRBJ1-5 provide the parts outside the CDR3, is SQTIHQWPATLVQPVGSPLSLECTVEGTSNPNLYWYRQAAGRGLQLLFYSVGIGQISSEVPQNLSASRPQDRQFILSSKKLLLSDSGFYLCAWSVLQYQPQHFGDGTRLSIL.